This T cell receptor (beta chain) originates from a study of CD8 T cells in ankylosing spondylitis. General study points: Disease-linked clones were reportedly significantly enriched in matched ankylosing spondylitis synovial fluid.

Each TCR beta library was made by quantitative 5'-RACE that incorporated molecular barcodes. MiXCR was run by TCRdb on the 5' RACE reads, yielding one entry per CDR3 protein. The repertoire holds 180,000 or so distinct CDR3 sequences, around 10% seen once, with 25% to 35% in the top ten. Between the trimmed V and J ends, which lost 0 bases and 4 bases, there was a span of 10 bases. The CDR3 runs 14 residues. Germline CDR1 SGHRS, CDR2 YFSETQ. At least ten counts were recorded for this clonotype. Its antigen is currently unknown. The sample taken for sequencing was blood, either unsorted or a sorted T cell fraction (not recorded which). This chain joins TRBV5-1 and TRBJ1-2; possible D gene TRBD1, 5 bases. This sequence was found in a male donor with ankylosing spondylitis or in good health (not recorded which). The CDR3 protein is CASSLEQEFYGYTF. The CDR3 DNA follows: TGCGCCAGCAGCTTGGAACAGGAGTTCTATGGCTACACCTTC.